The rows below give T cell receptor beta chains drawn from one sample of a study of blood T cells in healthy people across ages. Via MiXCR, TCRdb re-called the 5' RACE reads, giving one row per CDR3 protein. The sample records about 830,000 distinct CDR3 sequences, approximately 65% being singletons. The source material was blood. The receptors were sampled from a young man in good health. CDR3s include the opening cysteine and the closing phenylalanine or tryptophan. Fields, in order: J gene, V gene, CDR3 protein.

J: TRBJ1-2
V: TRBV10-3
CDR3: CAISESPGQGVYGYTF

J: TRBJ2-3
V: TRBV5-1
CDR3: CASSAGAAGLRDTQYF

J: TRBJ1-4
V: TRBV5-5
CDR3: CASSSRAGTANEKLFF

J: TRBJ2-3
V: TRBV6-1
CDR3: CATSYNPNDTQYF

J: TRBJ1-2
V: TRBV4-2
CDR3: CASSQDREAEHGYTF

J: TRBJ2-7
V: TRBV2
CDR3: CASSAAGALNEQYF

J: TRBJ2-7
V: TRBV27
CDR3: CASSPGAHEQYF

J: TRBJ2-3
V: TRBV27
CDR3: CASSSQRAGEPTDTQYF

J: TRBJ1-4
V: TRBV29-1
CDR3: CSGGQSGSEKLFF

J: TRBJ1-2
V: TRBV3-1
CDR3: CASSPEKRGYGYTF

J: TRBJ1-2
V: TRBV29-1
CDR3: CSARLGSENYGYTF

J: TRBJ2-6
V: TRBV4-3
CDR3: CASTTRGLDRSGANVPTF

J: TRBJ2-1
V: TRBV2
CDR3: CASSRLAGGRTINEQFF

J: TRBJ2-1
V: TRBV2
CDR3: CASSERGLSYNEQFF

J: TRBJ2-5
V: TRBV25-1
CDR3: CASSDGTGEETQYF

J: TRBJ2-3
V: TRBV4-3
CDR3: CASSQASTRGDTQYF

J: -
V: TRBV10-3
CDR3: CAIDQGVDEQYF

J: TRBJ2-6
V: TRBV20-1
CDR3: CSARSSGANVLTF

J: TRBJ2-6
V: TRBV7-2
CDR3: CTSSGTSGGPTSGANVLTF

J: TRBJ1-1
V: TRBV6-6
CDR3: CASRYTGIEAFF

J: -
V: TRBV4-2
CDR3: CASSQDRQPEVEQYF

J: TRBJ2-1
V: TRBV6-5
CDR3: CASRHGLGGGDEQFF

J: TRBJ2-1
V: TRBV6-1
CDR3: CASSRRLVGGPTNEQFF

J: TRBJ2-5
V: TRBV20-1
CDR3: CSAREIGGGGRETQYF

J: -
V: TRBV6-1
CDR3: CASSEARPPYEQYF

J: TRBJ2-7
V: TRBV10-3
CDR3: CAISGDRAEQYF

J: TRBJ2-1
V: TRBV20-1
CDR3: CSAPPDGSYEQFF

J: TRBJ1-2
V: TRBV5-1
CDR3: CASTEAGDYGYTF

J: TRBJ1-5
V: TRBV6-4
CDR3: CASSDEYGGDQPQHF

J: TRBJ2-3
V: TRBV6-2/TRBV6-3
CDR3: CASSYGGAAGDTQYF

J: TRBJ2-7
V: TRBV20-1
CDR3: CSAEVPGQGVHEQYF

J: TRBJ2-1
V: TRBV6-6
CDR3: CASSTTRTAEGFF

J: TRBJ2-1
V: TRBV24-1
CDR3: CATSDPTGSSYNEQFF

J: TRBJ1-2
V: TRBV7-2
CDR3: CASSSQGQGAYGYTF

J: TRBJ2-1
V: TRBV28
CDR3: CASIDEKGYNEQFF

J: TRBJ2-7
V: TRBV29-1
CDR3: CSAMTGHSSYEQYF

J: TRBJ2-7
V: TRBV6-2/TRBV6-3
CDR3: CASSYWGQGKYEQYF

J: TRBJ2-3
V: TRBV24-1
CDR3: CATSDRGLAGPSTDTQYF

J: TRBJ2-5
V: TRBV4-2
CDR3: CASSQGLAGVYTKTQYF

J: TRBJ1-5
V: TRBV6-1
CDR3: CASTMGGRNQPQHF

J: TRBJ1-2
V: TRBV6-6
CDR3: CASSDTGGYGYTF

J: TRBJ2-7
V: TRBV12-3/TRBV12-4
CDR3: CASSWTGLYEQYF

J: -
V: TRBV5-6
CDR3: CASSLGDRGLSYEQYF

J: TRBJ2-3
V: TRBV20-1
CDR3: CSARAKRAADTQYF

J: TRBJ2-1
V: TRBV6-4
CDR3: CASSPTRDSRQFF

J: TRBJ2-7
V: TRBV13
CDR3: CASSLRGTGGFYEQYF

J: -
V: TRBV5-1
CDR3: CASSFGGATETQYF

J: TRBJ2-6
V: TRBV5-1
CDR3: CASSLKSTFSGANVLTF

J: TRBJ2-5
V: TRBV20-1
CDR3: CSARDGFGIARETQYF

J: TRBJ2-5
V: TRBV12-3/TRBV12-4
CDR3: CASSFRAGRQTQYF

J: TRBJ2-5
V: TRBV28
CDR3: CASSLIGQETQYF